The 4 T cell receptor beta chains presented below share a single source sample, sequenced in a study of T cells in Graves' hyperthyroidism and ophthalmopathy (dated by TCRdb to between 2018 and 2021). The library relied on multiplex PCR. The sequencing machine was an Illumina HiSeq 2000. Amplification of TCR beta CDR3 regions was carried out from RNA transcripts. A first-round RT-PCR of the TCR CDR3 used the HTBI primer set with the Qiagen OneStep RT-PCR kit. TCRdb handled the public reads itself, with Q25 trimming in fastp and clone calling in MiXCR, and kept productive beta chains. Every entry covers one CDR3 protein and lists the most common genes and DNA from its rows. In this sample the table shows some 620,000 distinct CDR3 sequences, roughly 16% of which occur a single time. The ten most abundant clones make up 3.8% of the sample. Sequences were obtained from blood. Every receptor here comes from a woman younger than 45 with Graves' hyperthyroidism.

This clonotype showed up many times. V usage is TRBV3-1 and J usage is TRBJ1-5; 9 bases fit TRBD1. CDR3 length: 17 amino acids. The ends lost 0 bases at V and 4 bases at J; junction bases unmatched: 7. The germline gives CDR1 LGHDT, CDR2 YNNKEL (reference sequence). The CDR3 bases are TGTGCCAGCAGCCAAGACCCACAGGGGGCGAGAAATCAGCCCCAGCATTTT. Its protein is CASSQDPQGARNQPQHF.

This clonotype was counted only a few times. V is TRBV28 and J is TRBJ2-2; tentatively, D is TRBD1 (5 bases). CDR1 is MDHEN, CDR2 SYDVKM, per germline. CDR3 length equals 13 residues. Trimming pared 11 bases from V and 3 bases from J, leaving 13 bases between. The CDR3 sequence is CAVGREDTGELFF. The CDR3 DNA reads TGTGCCGTTGGCAGGGAAGACACCGGGGAGCTGTTTTTT.

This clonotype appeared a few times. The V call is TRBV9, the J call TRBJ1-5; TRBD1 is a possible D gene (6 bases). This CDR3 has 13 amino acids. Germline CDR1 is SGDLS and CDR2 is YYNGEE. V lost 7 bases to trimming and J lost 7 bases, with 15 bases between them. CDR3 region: CASGTGSAQPQHF. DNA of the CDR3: TGTGCCAGCGGAACAGGGTCGGCACAGCCCCAGCATTTT.

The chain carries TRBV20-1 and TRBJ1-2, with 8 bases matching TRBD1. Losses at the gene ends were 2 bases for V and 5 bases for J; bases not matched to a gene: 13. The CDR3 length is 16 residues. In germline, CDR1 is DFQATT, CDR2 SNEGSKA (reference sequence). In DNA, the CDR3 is TGCAGTGCTAGACCCATTTCAGGGGGCCGTCCTTATGGCTACACCTTC. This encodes CSARPISGGRPYGYTF.